This TCR beta chain was identified during a study of blood T cell repertoires in COVID-19. The method was immunoSEQ multiplex PCR; TCRdb's version includes in-frame clones alone and lacks a portion of them. The top ten hold less than 3% of the sample, which has around 300,000 clones, 88% seen once. This clone has just one count. V was pared by 3 bases and J by 0 bases, with 12 bases between. Germline lookup yields CDR1 LNHNV and CDR2 YYDKDF (reference sequence). This CDR3 contains 15 residues. This sequence was found in a woman aged 45-65 years who had recovered from COVID-19. What was sequenced was PBMCs or T cells enriched from blood (not recorded which). The rearrangement joins TRBV15 to TRBJ2-7; tentatively, D is TRBD2 (6 bases). CDR3 protein: CATSSPGTSSYEQYF. Written as DNA, the CDR3 is TGTGCCACCAGCAGTCCGGGGACTTCCTCCTACGAGCAGTACTTC.